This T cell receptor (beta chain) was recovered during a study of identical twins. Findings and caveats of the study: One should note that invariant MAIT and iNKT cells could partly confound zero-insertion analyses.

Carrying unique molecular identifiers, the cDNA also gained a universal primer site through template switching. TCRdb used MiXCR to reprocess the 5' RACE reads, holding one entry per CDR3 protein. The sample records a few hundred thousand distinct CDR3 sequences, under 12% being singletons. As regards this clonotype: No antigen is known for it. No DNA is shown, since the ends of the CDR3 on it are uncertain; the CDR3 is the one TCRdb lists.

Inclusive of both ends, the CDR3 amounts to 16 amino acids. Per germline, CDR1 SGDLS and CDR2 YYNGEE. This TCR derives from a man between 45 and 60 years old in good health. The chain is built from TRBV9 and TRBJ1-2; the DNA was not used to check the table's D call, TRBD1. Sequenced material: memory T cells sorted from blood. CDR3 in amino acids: CASSPTWGGGAHGSTF.